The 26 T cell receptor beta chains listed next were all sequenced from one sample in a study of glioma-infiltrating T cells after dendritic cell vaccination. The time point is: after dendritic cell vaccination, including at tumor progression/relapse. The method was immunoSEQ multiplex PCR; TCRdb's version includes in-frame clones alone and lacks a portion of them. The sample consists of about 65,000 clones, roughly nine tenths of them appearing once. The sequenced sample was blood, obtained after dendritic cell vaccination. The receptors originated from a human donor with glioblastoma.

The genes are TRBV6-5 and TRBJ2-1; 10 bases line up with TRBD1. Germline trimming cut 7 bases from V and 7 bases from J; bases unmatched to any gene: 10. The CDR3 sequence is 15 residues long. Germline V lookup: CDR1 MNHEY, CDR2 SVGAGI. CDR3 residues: CASTPGQGTRNEQFF. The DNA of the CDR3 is TGTGCCAGCACCCCGGGACAGGGGACTCGAAATGAGCAGTTCTTC.

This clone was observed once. The CDR3 bases are TGTGCCAGTAGTATAGGGGGGGGAACTGAAGCTTTCTTT. Protein sequence: CASSIGGGTEAFF. This chain uses TRBV19 with TRBJ1-1; D is possibly TRBD1 (5 bases). The V and J ends lost 1 base and 5 bases respectively, with 8 bases between them. The CDR3 runs to 13 residues. CDR1 and CDR2 (germline): LNHDA, SQIVND (reference sequence).

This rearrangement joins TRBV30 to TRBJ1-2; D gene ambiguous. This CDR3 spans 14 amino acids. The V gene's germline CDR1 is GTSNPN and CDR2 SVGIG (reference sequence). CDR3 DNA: TGTGCTTATAATCCAGAGGGCCACGACTATGGCTACACCTTC. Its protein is CAYNPEGHDYGYTF.

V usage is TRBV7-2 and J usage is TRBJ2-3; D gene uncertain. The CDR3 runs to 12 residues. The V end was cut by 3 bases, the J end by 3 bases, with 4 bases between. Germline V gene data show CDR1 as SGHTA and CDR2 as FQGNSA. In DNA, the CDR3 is TGTGCCAGCAGCTTGCTAACAGATACGCAGTATTTT. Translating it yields CASSLLTDTQYF.

The chain's CDR3 is CASSQTVNYGYTF. The CDR3 DNA reads TGTGCCAGCAGCCAGACTGTTAACTATGGCTACACCTTC. V usage is TRBV7-9 and J usage is TRBJ1-2; no firm D call. The V gene's germline CDR1 is SEHNR and CDR2 FQNEAQ (reference sequence). V was shortened by 5 bases and J by 1 base, with 8 bases between the two germline ends. This CDR3 contains 13 residues.

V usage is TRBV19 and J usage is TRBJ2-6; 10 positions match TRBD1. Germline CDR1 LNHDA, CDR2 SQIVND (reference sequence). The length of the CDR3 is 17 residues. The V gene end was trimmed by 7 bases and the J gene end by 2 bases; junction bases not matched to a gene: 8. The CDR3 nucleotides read TGTGCCAGTACATCGGGACAGGGGTGGCCTGGGGCCAACGTCCTGACTTTC. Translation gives CASTSGQGWPGANVLTF. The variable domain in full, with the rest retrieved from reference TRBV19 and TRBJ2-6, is DGGITQSPKYLFRKEGQNVTLSCEQNLNHDAMYWYRQDPGQGLRLIYYSQIVNDFQKGDIAEGYSVSREKKESFPLTVTSAQKNPTAFYLCASTSGQGWPGANVLTFGAGSRLTVL.

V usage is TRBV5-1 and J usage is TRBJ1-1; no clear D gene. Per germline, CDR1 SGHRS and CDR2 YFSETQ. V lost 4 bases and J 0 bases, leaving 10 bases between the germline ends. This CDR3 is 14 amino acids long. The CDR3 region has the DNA TGCGCCAGCAGCCCCGGGAATATGAACACTGAAGCTTTCTTT. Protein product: CASSPGNMNTEAFF.

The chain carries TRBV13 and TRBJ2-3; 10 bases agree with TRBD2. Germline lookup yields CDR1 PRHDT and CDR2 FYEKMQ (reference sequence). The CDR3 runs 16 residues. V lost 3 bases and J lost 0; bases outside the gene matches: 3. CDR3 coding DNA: TGTGCCAGCAGCTTGGGACTAGCGTTAAGCACAGATACGCAGTATTTT. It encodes CASSLGLALSTDTQYF.

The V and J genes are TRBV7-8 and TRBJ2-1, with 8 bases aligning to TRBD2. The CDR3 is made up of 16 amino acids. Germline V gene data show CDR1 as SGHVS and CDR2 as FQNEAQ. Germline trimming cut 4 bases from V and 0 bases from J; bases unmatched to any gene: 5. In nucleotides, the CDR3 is TGTGCCAGCAGCTATTTTAGCGGGATCTCCTACAATGAGCAGTTCTTC. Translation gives CASSYFSGISYNEQFF.

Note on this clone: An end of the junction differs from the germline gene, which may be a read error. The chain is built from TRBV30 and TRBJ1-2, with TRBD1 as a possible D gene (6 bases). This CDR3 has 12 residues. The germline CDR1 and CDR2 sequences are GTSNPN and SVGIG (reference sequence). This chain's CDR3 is CAWITPGHGFAF. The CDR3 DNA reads TGTGCCTGGATTACTCCGGGACACGGGTTTGCCTTC.

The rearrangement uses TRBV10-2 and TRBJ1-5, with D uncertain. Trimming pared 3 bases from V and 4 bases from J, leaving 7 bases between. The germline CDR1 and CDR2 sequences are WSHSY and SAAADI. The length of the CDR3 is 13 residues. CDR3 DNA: TGCGCCAGCAGTGAAGCGGGGAATCAGCCCCAGCATTTT. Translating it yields CASSEAGNQPQHF.

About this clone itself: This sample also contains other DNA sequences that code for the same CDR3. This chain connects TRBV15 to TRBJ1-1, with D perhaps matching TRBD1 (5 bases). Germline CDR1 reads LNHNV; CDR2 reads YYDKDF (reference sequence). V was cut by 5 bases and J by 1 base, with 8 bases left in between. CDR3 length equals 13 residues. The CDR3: CATSGTGNTEAFF. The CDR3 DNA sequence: TGTGCCACCAGCGGAACAGGGAACACTGAAGCTTTCTTT.

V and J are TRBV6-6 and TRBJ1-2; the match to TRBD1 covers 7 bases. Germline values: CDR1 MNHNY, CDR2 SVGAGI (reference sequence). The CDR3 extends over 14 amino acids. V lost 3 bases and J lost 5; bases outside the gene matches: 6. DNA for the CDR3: TGTGCCAGCAGTTATACAGGGGAGCCGTATGGCTACACCTTC. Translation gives CASSYTGEPYGYTF.

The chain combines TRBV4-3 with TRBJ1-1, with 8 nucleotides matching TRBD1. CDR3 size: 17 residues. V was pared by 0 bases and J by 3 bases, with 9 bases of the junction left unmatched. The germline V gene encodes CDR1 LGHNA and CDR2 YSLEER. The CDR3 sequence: CASSQDPSGQGYTEAFF. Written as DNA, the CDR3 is TGCGCCAGCAGCCAAGATCCCTCCGGACAGGGCTACACTGAAGCTTTCTTT.

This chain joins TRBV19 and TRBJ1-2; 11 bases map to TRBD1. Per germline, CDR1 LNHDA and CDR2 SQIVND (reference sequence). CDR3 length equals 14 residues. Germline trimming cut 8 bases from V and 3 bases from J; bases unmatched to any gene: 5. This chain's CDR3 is CASQGQGGDYGYTF. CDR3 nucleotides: TGTGCCAGTCAGGGACAGGGGGGTGACTATGGCTACACCTTC.

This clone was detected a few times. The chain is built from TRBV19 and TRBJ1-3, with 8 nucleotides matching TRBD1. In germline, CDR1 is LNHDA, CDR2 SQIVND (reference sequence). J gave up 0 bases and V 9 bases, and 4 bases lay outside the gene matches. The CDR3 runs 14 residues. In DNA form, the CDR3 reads TGTGCCAGCGGGACAGGCTCCTCTGGAAACACCATATATTTT. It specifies CASGTGSSGNTIYF.

The CDR3 protein is CASSATGASYEQYF. The DNA of the CDR3 is TGTGCCAGCAGCGCTACAGGGGCGTCCTACGAGCAGTACTTC. V is TRBV7-9 and J is TRBJ2-7; TRBD1 agrees at 7 bases. The CDR3 is made up of 14 amino acids. Germline V lookup: CDR1 SEHNR, CDR2 FQNEAQ (reference sequence). The ends lost 5 bases at V and 1 base at J; junction bases unmatched: 5.

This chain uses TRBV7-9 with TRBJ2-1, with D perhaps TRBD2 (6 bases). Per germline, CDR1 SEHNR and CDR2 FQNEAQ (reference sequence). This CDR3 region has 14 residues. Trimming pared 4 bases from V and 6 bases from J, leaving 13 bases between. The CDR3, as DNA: TGTGCCAGCAGCTGGGACTTTACCCGCAATGAGCAGTTCTTC. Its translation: CASSWDFTRNEQFF.

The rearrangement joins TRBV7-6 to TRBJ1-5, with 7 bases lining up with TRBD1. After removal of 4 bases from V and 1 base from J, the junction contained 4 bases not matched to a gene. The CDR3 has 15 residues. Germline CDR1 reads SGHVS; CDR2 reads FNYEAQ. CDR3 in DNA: TGTGCCAGCAGCTCGCCGGGACAGAGCAATCAGCCCCAGCATTTT. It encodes CASSSPGQSNQPQHF.

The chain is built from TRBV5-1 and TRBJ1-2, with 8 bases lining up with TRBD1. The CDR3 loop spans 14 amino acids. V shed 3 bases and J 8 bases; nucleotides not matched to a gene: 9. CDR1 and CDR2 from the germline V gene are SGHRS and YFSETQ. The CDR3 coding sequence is TGCGCCAGCAGCTCCTTACAGGGGGGATTGGGCTACACCTTC. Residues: CASSSLQGGLGYTF.

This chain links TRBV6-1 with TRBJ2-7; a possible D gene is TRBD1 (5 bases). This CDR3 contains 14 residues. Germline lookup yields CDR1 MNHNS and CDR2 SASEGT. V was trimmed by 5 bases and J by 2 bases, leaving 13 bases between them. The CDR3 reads CASSPTDRTYEQYF. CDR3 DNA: TGTGCCAGCAGTCCAACAGACAGAACCTACGAGCAGTACTTC.

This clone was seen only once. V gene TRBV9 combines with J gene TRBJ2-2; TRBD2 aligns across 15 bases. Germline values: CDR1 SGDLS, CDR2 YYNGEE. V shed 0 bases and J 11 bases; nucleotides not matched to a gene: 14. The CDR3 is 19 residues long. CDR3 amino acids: CASSVALLPGLAGGEELFF. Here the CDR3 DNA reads TGTGCCAGCAGCGTAGCCCTTTTGCCGGGACTAGCGGGAGGTGAAGAGCTGTTTTTT.

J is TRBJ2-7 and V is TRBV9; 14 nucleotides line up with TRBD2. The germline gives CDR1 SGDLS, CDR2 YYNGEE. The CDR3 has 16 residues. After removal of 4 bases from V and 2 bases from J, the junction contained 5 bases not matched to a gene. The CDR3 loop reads CASSPRTSGGPYEQYF. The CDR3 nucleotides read TGTGCCAGCAGCCCAAGGACTAGCGGGGGGCCCTACGAGCAGTACTTC.

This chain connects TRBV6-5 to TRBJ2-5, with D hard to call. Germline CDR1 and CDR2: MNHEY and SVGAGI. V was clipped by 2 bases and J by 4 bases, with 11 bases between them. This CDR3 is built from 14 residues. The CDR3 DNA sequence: TGTGCCAGCAGTTACCTTTCCCGGAGAGAGACCCAGTACTTC. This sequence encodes CASSYLSRRETQYF.

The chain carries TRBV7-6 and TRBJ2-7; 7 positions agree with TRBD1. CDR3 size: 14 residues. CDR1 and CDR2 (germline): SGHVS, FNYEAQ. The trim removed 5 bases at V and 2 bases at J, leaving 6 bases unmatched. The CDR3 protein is CASSLTGKTYEQYF. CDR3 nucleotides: TGTGCCAGCAGCCTGACAGGGAAAACCTACGAGCAGTACTTC. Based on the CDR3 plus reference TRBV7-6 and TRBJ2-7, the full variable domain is GAGVSQSPRYKVTKRGQDVALRCDPISGHVSLYWYRQALGQGPEFLTYFNYEAQQDKSGLPNDRFSAERPEGSISTLTIQRTEQRDSAMYRCASSLTGKTYEQYFGPGTRLTVT.

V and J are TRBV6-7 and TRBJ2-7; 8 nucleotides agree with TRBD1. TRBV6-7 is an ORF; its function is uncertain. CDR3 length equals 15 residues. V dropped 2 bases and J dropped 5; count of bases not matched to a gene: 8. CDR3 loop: CASSYPVGQGNEQYF. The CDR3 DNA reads TGTGCCAGCAGTTACCCGGTAGGACAGGGCAACGAGCAGTACTTC.